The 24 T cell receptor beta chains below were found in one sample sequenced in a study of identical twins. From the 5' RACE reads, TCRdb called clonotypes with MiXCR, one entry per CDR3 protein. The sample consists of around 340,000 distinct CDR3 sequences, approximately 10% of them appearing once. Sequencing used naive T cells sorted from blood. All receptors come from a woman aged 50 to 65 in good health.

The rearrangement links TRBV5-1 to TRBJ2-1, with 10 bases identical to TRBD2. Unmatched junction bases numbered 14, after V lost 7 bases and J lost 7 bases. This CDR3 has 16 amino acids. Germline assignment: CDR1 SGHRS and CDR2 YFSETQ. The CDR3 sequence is CASSPGLLAGENEQFF. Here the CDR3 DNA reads TGCGCCAGCTCCCCCGGCCTTCTAGCGGGAGAAAATGAGCAGTTCTTC. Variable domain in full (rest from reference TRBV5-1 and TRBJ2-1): KAGVTQTPRYLIKTRGQQVTLSCSPISGHRSVSWYQQTPGQGLQFLFEYFSETQRNKGNFPGRFSGRQFSNSRSEMNVSTLELGDSALYLCASSPGLLAGENEQFFGPGTRLTVL.

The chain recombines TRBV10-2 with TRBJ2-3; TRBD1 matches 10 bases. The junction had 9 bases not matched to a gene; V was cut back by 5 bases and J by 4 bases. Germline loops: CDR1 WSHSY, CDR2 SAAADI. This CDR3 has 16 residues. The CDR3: CASSQRGQGFSDTQYF. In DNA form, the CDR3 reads TGCGCCAGCAGTCAACGGGGACAGGGGTTCTCAGATACGCAGTATTTT.

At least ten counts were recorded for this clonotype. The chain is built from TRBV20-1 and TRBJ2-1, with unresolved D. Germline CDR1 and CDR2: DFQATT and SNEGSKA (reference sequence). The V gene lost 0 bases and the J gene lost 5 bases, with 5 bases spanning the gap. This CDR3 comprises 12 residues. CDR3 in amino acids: CSAREVNNEQFF. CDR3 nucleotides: TGCAGTGCTAGAGAGGTTAACAATGAGCAGTTCTTC.

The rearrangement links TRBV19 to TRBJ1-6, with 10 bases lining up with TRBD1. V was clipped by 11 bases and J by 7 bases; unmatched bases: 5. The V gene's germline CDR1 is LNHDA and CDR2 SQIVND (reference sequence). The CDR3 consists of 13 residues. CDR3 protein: CALPGQGNSPLHF. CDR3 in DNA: TGTGCCCTTCCGGGACAGGGGAATTCACCCCTCCACTTT.

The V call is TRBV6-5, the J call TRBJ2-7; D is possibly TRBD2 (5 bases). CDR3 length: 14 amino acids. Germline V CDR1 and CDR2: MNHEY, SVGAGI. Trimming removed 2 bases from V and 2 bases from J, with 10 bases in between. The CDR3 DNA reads TGTGCCAGCAGTTACGGGGAGTTGGCCTACGAGCAGTACTTC. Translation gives CASSYGELAYEQYF.

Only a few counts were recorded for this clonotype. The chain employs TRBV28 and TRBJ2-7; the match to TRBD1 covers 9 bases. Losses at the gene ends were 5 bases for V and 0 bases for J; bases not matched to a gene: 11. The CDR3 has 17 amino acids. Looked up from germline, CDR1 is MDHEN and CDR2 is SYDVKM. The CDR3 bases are TGTGCCAGCAGTCCTGTTGGAGGGACAGGGAGCTCCTACGAGCAGTACTTC. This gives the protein CASSPVGGTGSSYEQYF.

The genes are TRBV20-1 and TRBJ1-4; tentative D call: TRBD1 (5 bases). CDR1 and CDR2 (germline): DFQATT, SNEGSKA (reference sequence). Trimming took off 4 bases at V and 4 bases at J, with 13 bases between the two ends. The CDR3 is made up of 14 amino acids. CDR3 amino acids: CSAIPGTLNEKLFF. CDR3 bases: TGCAGTGCTATTCCCGGGACCCTTAATGAAAAACTGTTTTTT.

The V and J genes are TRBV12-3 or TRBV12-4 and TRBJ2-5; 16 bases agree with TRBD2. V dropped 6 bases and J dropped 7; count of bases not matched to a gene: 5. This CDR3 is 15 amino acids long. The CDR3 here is CASSGTSGRVGTQYF. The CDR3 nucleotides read TGTGCCAGCAGCGGGACTAGCGGGAGGGTAGGGACCCAGTACTTC.

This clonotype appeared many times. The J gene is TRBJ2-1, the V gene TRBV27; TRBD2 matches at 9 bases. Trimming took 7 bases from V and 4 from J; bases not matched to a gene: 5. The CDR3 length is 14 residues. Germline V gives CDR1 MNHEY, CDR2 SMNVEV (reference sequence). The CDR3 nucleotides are TGTGCCAGCAATCTAGCGGGAAATTACAATGAGCAGTTCTTC. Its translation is CASNLAGNYNEQFF.

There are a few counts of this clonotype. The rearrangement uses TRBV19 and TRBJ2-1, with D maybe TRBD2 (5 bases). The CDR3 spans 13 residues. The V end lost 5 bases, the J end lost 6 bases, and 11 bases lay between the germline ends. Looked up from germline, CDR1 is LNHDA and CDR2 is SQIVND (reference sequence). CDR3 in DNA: TGTGCCAGTAGTTCTAGCCCCCTCAATGAGCAGTTCTTC. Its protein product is CASSSSPLNEQFF.

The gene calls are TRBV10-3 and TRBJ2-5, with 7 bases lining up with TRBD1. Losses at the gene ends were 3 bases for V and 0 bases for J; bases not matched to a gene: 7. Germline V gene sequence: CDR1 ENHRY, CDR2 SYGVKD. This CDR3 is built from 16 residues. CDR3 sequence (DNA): TGTGCCATCAGTGACCCGGGACAGATTAACCAAGAGACCCAGTACTTC. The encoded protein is CAISDPGQINQETQYF.

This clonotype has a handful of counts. The CDR3 protein is CASSYSGQGHYEQYF. The CDR3 DNA follows: TGTGCCAGCAGTTACTCGGGACAGGGACACTACGAGCAGTACTTC. The J gene is TRBJ2-7, the V gene TRBV6-5; 9 bases line up with TRBD1. Losses at the gene ends were 0 bases for V and 3 bases for J; bases not matched to a gene: 3. The CDR3 runs 15 residues. Looked up from germline, CDR1 is MNHEY and CDR2 is SVGAGI.

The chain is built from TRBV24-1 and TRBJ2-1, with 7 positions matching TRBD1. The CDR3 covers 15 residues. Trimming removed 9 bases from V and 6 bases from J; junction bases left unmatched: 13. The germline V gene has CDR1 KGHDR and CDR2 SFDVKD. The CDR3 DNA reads TGTGCCACCGCCCTCGGCCAGGGGGAAACCAATGAGCAGTTCTTC. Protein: CATALGQGETNEQFF.

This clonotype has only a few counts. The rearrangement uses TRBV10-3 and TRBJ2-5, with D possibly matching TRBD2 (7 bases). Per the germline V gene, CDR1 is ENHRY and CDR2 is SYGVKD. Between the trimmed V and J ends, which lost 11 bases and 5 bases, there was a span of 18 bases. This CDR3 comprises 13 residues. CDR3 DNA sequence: TGTGCCGCGTCCCGGGGGGCTCGGGAGACCCAGTACTTC. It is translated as CAASRGARETQYF.

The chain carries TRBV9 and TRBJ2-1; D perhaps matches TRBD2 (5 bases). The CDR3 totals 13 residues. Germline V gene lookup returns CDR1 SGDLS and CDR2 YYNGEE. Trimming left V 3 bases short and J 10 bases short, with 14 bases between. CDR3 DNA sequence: TGTGCCAGCAGCGCGAGGTTGTTAGCGGAGCAGTTCTTC. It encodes CASSARLLAEQFF.

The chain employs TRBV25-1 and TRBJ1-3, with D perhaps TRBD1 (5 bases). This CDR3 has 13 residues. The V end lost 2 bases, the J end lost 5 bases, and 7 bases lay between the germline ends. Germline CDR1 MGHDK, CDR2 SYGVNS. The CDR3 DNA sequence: TGTGCCAGCAGTGAAGGGGACCGAAACACCATATATTTT. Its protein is CASSEGDRNTIYF.

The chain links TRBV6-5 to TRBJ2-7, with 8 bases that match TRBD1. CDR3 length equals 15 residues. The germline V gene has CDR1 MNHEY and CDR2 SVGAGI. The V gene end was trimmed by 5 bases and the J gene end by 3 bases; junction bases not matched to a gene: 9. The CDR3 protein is CASSQGGQADYEQYF. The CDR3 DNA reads TGTGCCAGCAGTCAAGGGGGACAGGCCGACTACGAGCAGTACTTC.

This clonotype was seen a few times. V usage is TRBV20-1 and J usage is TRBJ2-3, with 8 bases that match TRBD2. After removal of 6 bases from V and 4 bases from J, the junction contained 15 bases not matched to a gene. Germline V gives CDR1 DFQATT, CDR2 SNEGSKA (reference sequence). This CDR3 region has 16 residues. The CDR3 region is CSARRGTSVSPDTQYF. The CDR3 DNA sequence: TGCAGTGCCCGAAGGGGGACTAGTGTTTCCCCAGATACGCAGTATTTT.

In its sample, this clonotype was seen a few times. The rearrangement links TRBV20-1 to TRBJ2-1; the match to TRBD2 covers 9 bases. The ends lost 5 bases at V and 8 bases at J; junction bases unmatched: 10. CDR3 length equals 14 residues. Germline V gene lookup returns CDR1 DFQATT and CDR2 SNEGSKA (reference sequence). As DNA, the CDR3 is TGCAGTGCTCCCGCAGGCGGGGGGGAATATGAGCAGTTCTTC. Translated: CSAPAGGGEYEQFF.

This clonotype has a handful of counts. In DNA form, the CDR3 reads TGCGCCAGCAGCCTGACTAGCGGGATTTGGGGAAACATTCAGTACTTC. Its translation: CASSLTSGIWGNIQYF. The chain carries TRBV5-1 and TRBJ2-4; 11 bases are a match to TRBD2. V shed 4 bases and J 6 bases; nucleotides not matched to a gene: 9. Germline V lookup: CDR1 SGHRS, CDR2 YFSETQ. This CDR3 contains 16 residues. The variable domain in full, with the rest retrieved from reference TRBV5-1 and TRBJ2-4, is KAGVTQTPRYLIKTRGQQVTLSCSPISGHRSVSWYQQTPGQGLQFLFEYFSETQRNKGNFPGRFSGRQFSNSRSEMNVSTLELGDSALYLCASSLTSGIWGNIQYFGAGTRLSVL.

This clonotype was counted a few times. CDR3 sequence (DNA): TGCGCCAGCAGCCGGACACAGGGAAGAGGAGGGGCCAACGTCCTGACTTTC. It codes for CASSRTQGRGGANVLTF. This chain uses TRBV4-1 with TRBJ2-6, with D maybe TRBD1 (6 bases). V dropped 4 bases and J dropped 4 bases, with 17 bases sitting between them. The CDR3 length is 17 residues. Germline CDR1 MGHRA, CDR2 YSYEKL.

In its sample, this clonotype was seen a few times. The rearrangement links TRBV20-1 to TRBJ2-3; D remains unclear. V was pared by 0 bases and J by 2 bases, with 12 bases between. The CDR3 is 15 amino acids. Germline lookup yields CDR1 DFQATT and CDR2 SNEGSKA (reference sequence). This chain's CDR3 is CSARDAVGNTDTQYF. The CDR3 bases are TGCAGTGCTAGAGATGCAGTTGGGAACACAGATACGCAGTATTTT.

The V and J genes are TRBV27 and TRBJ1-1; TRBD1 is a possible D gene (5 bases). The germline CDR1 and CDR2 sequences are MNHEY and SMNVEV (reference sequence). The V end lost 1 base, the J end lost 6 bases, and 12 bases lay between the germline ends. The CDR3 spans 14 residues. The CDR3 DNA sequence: TGTGCCAGCAGTTTATTCTTCAGGGACCCTGAAGCTTTCTTT. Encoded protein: CASSLFFRDPEAFF.

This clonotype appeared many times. Here the CDR3 reads CAWRGGSGYNEQFF. The CDR3 nucleotides are TGTGCCTGGAGGGGCGGGAGTGGGTACAATGAGCAGTTCTTC. This rearrangement joins TRBV30 to TRBJ2-1, with 7 positions matching TRBD2. CDR3 length equals 14 residues. Germline lookup yields CDR1 GTSNPN and CDR2 SVGIG (reference sequence). The V and J ends lost 3 bases and 4 bases, in that order; junction bases with no gene match: 6. The variable domain in full, with the rest retrieved from reference TRBV30 and TRBJ2-1, is SQTIHQWPATLVQPVGSPLSLECTVEGTSNPNLYWYRQAAGRGLQLLFYSVGIGQISSEVPQNLSASRPQDRQFILSSKKLLLSDSGFYLCAWRGGSGYNEQFFGPGTRLTVL.